This TCR beta chain was captured by sequencing in a study of blood T cell repertoires in COVID-19. Looking at the study overall: The United States, Italy and Spain were the sources of the acute and convalescent COVID-19 samples.

Some clones are missing from TCRdb's copy, which holds only in-frame ones; the method was immunoSEQ multiplex PCR. The sample carries more than 250,000 clones, approximately 90% recorded once. Across over 20 US areas, participants ranged in age from about 18 to 90 years. Clinical history reported by participants formed the basis on which cohorts were assigned. Two negative PCRs, clearance, or symptom resolution were required of recovered Cohort 3 donors. This clone was seen more than once but under ten times. The sequenced material came from PBMCs or T cells enriched from blood (not recorded which). This TCR was sampled from a woman between 18 and 30 years old who had recovered from COVID-19.

CDR3 loop: CASSFETGVSPLHF. Here the CDR3 DNA reads TGTGCCAGCAGCTTCGAGACAGGGGTCTCACCCCTCCACTTT. The V call is TRBV7-2, the J call TRBJ1-6, with TRBD1 identical over 8 bases. CDR1 is SGHTA and CDR2 is FQGNSA in the germline V gene. The length of the CDR3 is 14 residues. The J segment lost 10 bases and the V segment lost 3 bases, leaving 5 bases of the junction unmatched.